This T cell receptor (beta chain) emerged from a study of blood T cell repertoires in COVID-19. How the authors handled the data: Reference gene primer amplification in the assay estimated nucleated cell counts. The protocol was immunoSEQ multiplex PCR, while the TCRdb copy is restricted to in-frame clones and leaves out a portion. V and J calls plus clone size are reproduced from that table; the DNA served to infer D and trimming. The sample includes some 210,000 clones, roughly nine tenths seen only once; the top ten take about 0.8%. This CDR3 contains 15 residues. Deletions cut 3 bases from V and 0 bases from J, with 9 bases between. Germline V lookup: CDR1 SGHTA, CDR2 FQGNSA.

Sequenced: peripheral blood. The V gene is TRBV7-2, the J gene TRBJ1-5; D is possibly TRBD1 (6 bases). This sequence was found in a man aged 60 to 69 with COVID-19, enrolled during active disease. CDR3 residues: CASSFGDTSNQPQHF. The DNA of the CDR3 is TGTGCCAGCAGCTTTGGGGACACTAGCAATCAGCCCCAGCATTTT.